The 15 T cell receptor beta chains presented below share a single source sample, sequenced in a study of tumor-infiltrating lymphocytes in primary liver carcinoma. RNA isolated from unsorted whole blood supplied the blood RNA, with germline DNA also extracted. A primer in the constant region served to generate TCR beta cDNA from 450 to 600 ng of total RNA. ARM-PCR, slightly modified, supplied the TCR beta libraries through three nested multiplex PCR rounds. Forward primers for TRBV1-TRBV30 and a C-beta reverse primer served the first two PCR rounds, at approximately 10 cycles each. TCRdb processed the multiplex PCR reads anew with MiXCR; each CDR3 protein has one entry. Of about 180,000 distinct CDR3 sequences listed, about 60% are singletons. Sequences were obtained from peripheral blood. All receptors come from a man between 35 and 55 years old with primary liver carcinoma and hepatitis B virus infection.

The V gene is TRBV14, the J gene TRBJ2-1, with D unclear. The CDR3 has 12 amino acids. Trimming cost V 4 bases and J 3 bases, with 4 bases left between them. The germline CDR1 and CDR2 sequences are SGHDN and FVKESK. The CDR3 reads CASSRFYNEQFF. In nucleotides, the CDR3 is TGTGCCAGCAGCCGGTTCTACAATGAGCAGTTCTTC.

This clonotype was found a few times. A clone one base away is much larger, so this may be a read error. The rearrangement joins TRBV11-1 to TRBJ2-1; 7 bases map to TRBD2. The CDR3 is 15 amino acids. Germline assignment: CDR1 SGHAT and CDR2 FQDESV (reference sequence). J lost 7 bases, V lost 3 bases, and 9 bases had no gene match. Here the CDR3 DNA reads TGTGCCAGCAGCTTCTGGGACTACCTTGGGAATGAGCAGTTCTTC. It translates to CASSFWDYLGNEQFF.

Turning to this clonotype: One junction end disagrees with the germline gene, perhaps due to a read error. The CDR3 region is CASSTLPRGGNTEASF. The CDR3 DNA follows: TGTGCCAGCAGCACCTTGCCCCGAGGGGGGAACACTGAAGCCTCCTTT. This chain uses TRBV6-5 with TRBJ1-1; perhaps TRBD1 as D (6 bases). CDR3 length equals 16 residues. The germline V gene has CDR1 MNHEY and CDR2 SVGAGI.

In its sample, this clonotype was seen a few times. The chain links TRBV29-1 to TRBJ2-1; 9 bases map to TRBD1. Germline V gene sequence: CDR1 SQVTM, CDR2 ANQGSEA. V shed 3 bases, J shed 6 bases, and the junction held 6 bases outside the gene matches. The CDR3 consists of 14 residues. The CDR3 protein is CSVEATGGINEQFF. The CDR3 region has the DNA TGCAGCGTTGAGGCCACAGGGGGCATCAATGAGCAGTTCTTC.

This clonotype was counted at least ten times. The chain uses TRBV11-2 and TRBJ1-1; D is possibly TRBD1 (6 bases). From germline, CDR1 is SGHAT and CDR2 FQNNGV. V was pared by 8 bases and J by 1 base, with 8 bases between. The CDR3 totals 12 residues. The CDR3 is CASGGQNTEAFF. The CDR3 region has the DNA TGTGCCAGCGGGGGACAGAACACTGAAGCTTTCTTT.

The sample holds a few counts of this clonotype. The chain links TRBV6-1 to TRBJ1-5; 7 bases are shared with TRBD1. The CDR3 totals 16 residues. CDR1 and CDR2 from the germline V gene are MNHNS and SASEGT. J was trimmed by 4 bases and V by 5 bases; bases with no gene match: 11. The CDR3 bases are TGTGCCAGCAGTCATACAGGCAGGGGGTGGAATCAGCCCCAGCATTTT. Translation: CASSHTGRGWNQPQHF.

The table lists this clonotype with many counts. The rearrangement links TRBV11-2 to TRBJ2-1, with 8 bases fitting TRBD2. Germline values: CDR1 SGHAT, CDR2 FQNNGV. The V and J ends lost 10 bases and 3 bases, in that order; junction bases with no gene match: 11. CDR3 length: 15 residues. In DNA, the CDR3 is TGTGCCACCGAGGTAGGAGCGGGAGTCTACAATGAGCAGTTCTTC. Protein sequence: CATEVGAGVYNEQFF.

Concerning this clonotype: This could be a read error, since a much larger clone is one nucleotide away. The V and J genes are TRBV4-2 and TRBJ2-5; possible D gene TRBD1, 6 bases. Germline CDR1 is LGHNA and CDR2 is YNFKEQ. The CDR3 spans 14 residues. The CDR3 nucleotides read TGTGCCAGCAGCCAGAGGGGGTTTCAAGAGACCCGGTACTTC. Protein sequence: CASSQRGFQETRYF.

This chain joins TRBV30 and TRBJ2-2, with D perhaps matching TRBD2 (6 bases). There are 14 residues in the CDR3. Germline CDR1 and CDR2: GTSNPN and SVGIG (reference sequence). Trimming stripped 6 bases from V and 6 bases from J, with 17 bases between. The CDR3 DNA is TGTGCCTGTCCGGGACTCAGCAGAGCCGGGGAGCTGTTTTTT. This codes for CACPGLSRAGELFF.

This sequence joins TRBV30 and TRBJ2-4; D is perhaps TRBD1 or TRBD2 (6 bases each). CDR1 GTSNPN and CDR2 SVGIG come from the germline V gene (reference sequence). The CDR3 has 13 amino acids. V lost 3 bases, J lost 15 bases, and 21 bases lay in between. CDR3 nucleotides: TGTGCCTGGAGGGCGCCTTACGGGGGCCTTCTGTACTTC. Its protein is CAWRAPYGGLLYF.

The chain carries TRBV11-2 and TRBJ2-1; perhaps D is TRBD1 or TRBD2 (5 bases each). Germline CDR1 is SGHAT and CDR2 is FQNNGV. The length of the CDR3 is 15 residues. Between the trimmed V and J ends, which lost 3 bases and 14 bases, there was a span of 23 bases. The CDR3, as DNA: TGTGCCAGCAGCTTTGGGGCGGGCCCTTACAATGAAAAGTTCTTC. It specifies CASSFGAGPYNEKFF.

The V gene is TRBV5-6, the J gene TRBJ2-5; D is unresolved. The CDR3 length is 14 residues. V lost 0 bases and J lost 2, with 8 bases in between. The germline CDR1 and CDR2 sequences are SGHDT and YYEEEE. The chain's CDR3 is CASSLGAGQETQYF. CDR3 sequence (DNA): TGTGCCAGCAGCTTGGGGGCAGGACAAGAGACCCAGTACTTC. Variable domain in full (rest from reference TRBV5-6 and TRBJ2-5): DAGVTQSPTHLIKTRGQQVTLRCSPKSGHDTVSWYQQALGQGPQFIFQYYEEEERQRGNFPDRFSGHQFPNYSSELNVNALLLGDSALYLCASSLGAGQETQYFGPGTRLLVL.

The chain joins TRBV6-1 to TRBJ1-5; TRBD1 is a possible D gene (5 bases). Germline V gives CDR1 MNHNS, CDR2 SASEGT. The CDR3 length is 15 residues. The V end was cut by 6 bases, the J end by 0 bases, with 12 bases between. CDR3 coding DNA: TGTGCCAGCAGCGCGGGGCGGAATAGCAATCAGCCCCAGCATTTT. Translated: CASSAGRNSNQPQHF.

The chain is built from TRBV5-1 and TRBJ2-7; possibly TRBD1 or TRBD2 for D (6 bases each). The end of the DNA fits TRBJ2-4 better, so the J call may be wrong. Germline CDR1 SGHRS, CDR2 YFSETQ. This CDR3 comprises 16 residues. CDR3 bases: TGCGCCAGCAGCTTGGGGCGAACGGGGGCCTTAAACATTCAGTACTTC. Protein sequence: CASSLGRTGALNIQYF.

Regarding this clonotype: Given a much more abundant clone one base away, this may be a read error. V gene TRBV29-1 combines with J gene TRBJ2-7, with D uncertain. The CDR3 contains 14 residues. Trimming cost V 3 bases and J 1 base, with 13 bases left between them. In germline, CDR1 is SQVTM, CDR2 ANQGSEA. The CDR3 region has the DNA TGCAGCGTTGAGGAATCCACCGGGTCCTACGAGCAGTACTTC. Protein: CSVEESTGSYEQYF.